The next 22 T cell receptor beta chains were all read from a single sample in a study of cytomegalovirus exposure and HLA in healthy donors. Researchers ran the PCR with 60 Vbeta and 13 Jbeta primers. Profiled with immunoSEQ multiplex PCR; TCRdb holds only in-frame clones, not every one. Among about 160,000 clones, 81% were seen once, and the ten largest hold about 13%. Source material: PBMCs. These TCRs come from a woman aged 45-59 years in good health and CMV-seronegative.

The genes are TRBV19 and TRBJ1-4; D unclear. Germline V lookup: CDR1 LNHDA, CDR2 SQIVND (reference sequence). CDR3 length: 14 residues. The ends were cut back, 7 bases at V and 3 bases at J, with 12 bases in the middle. The CDR3 DNA reads TGTGCCAGTACCCAGCGCGGGGCTAATGAAAAACTGTTTTTT. This sequence encodes CASTQRGANEKLFF. The complete variable domain, with remaining parts taken from reference TRBV19 and TRBJ1-4, reads DGGITQSPKYLFRKEGQNVTLSCEQNLNHDAMYWYRQDPGQGLRLIYYSQIVNDFQKGDIAEGYSVSREKKESFPLTVTSAQKNPTAFYLCASTQRGANEKLFFGSGTQLSVL.

The V and J genes are TRBV20-1 and TRBJ2-3; tentative D call: TRBD1 (5 bases). The CDR3 is 11 amino acids. From germline, CDR1 is DFQATT and CDR2 SNEGSKA (reference sequence). Trimming shortened V by 3 bases and J by 5 bases, and 6 bases separated the two germline ends. CDR3 DNA sequence: TGCAGTGCTAGGCAGGGAGATACGCAGTATTTT. It codes for CSARQGDTQYF.

J is TRBJ2-1 and V is TRBV5-1; 7 bases map to TRBD1. In germline, CDR1 is SGHRS, CDR2 YFSETQ. The CDR3 sequence is 14 residues long. Germline trimming cut 2 bases from V and 8 bases from J; bases unmatched to any gene: 7. CDR3 coding DNA: TGCGCCAGCAGCTTCGCAGGGGGTAGGGATGAGCAGTTCTTC. Residues: CASSFAGGRDEQFF.

The chain has TRBV7-2 and TRBJ2-7; possibly TRBD1 for D (6 bases). CDR1 and CDR2 (germline): SGHTA, FQGNSA. The CDR3 spans 15 residues. Trimming removed 5 bases at V and 1 base at J, with 15 bases between. In nucleotides, the CDR3 is TGTGCCAGCAGCAGGGGGTGGACAGTTTCCTACGAGCAGTACTTC. It codes for CASSRGWTVSYEQYF.

The chain has TRBV9 and TRBJ1-2, with 10 bases matching TRBD1. Germline lookup yields CDR1 SGDLS and CDR2 YYNGEE. This CDR3 is 15 amino acids long. J gave up 4 bases and V 3 bases, and 6 bases lay outside the gene matches. This CDR3 is CASSGDRDRGYGYTF. The CDR3 DNA follows: TGTGCCAGCAGCGGGGACCGGGACAGGGGCTATGGCTACACCTTC.

The V call is TRBV5-1, the J call TRBJ2-1; D is ambiguous. The V gene lost 0 bases and the J gene lost 8 bases, with 12 bases spanning the gap. The V gene's germline CDR1 is SGHRS and CDR2 YFSETQ. The CDR3 extends over 14 amino acids. CDR3 DNA: TGCGCCAGCAGCTTGGGACCGTCACGGGATGAGCAGTTCTTC. Its translation is CASSLGPSRDEQFF.

The gene calls are TRBV2 and TRBJ1-2; 10 bases align to TRBD1. In germline, CDR1 is SNHLY, CDR2 FYNNEI. J lost 11 bases, V lost 6 bases, and 6 bases had no gene match. The CDR3 runs to 12 residues. CDR3 sequence reads: CASSQEDRGYTF. Here the CDR3 DNA reads TGTGCCAGCAGCCAAGAGGACAGGGGGTACACCTTC.

This chain joins TRBV19 and TRBJ2-1; D is perhaps TRBD2 (6 bases). Between the trimmed V and J ends, which lost 3 bases and 6 bases, there was a span of 21 bases. The CDR3 runs to 17 residues. Germline values: CDR1 LNHDA, CDR2 SQIVND (reference sequence). DNA of the CDR3: TGTGCCAGTAGTATCACCGGGACTCTATCCCGAGGCAATGAGCAGTTCTTC. It specifies CASSITGTLSRGNEQFF.

The chain recombines TRBV25-1 with TRBJ1-2; 11 nucleotides line up with TRBD1. This CDR3 has 15 amino acids. The V segment lost 1 base and the J segment 4 bases; nucleotides outside the gene matches: 2. Germline V gene data show CDR1 as MGHDK and CDR2 as SYGVNS. CDR3 sequence: CASSEFGTGGYGYTF. The CDR3 bases are TGTGCCAGCAGTGAATTTGGGACAGGGGGCTATGGCTACACCTTC.

This chain uses TRBV5-1 with TRBJ2-2, with D perhaps matching TRBD1 (5 bases). CDR3 length: 15 amino acids. CDR1 is SGHRS and CDR2 is YFSETQ in the germline V gene. With 4 bases removed from V and 3 bases from J, the gap between germline ends came to 13 bases. The CDR3 is CASSPRDWDTGELFF. In nucleotides, the CDR3 is TGCGCCAGCAGCCCCAGGGATTGGGACACCGGGGAGCTGTTTTTT. Complete variable domain (other parts from reference TRBV5-1 and TRBJ2-2): KAGVTQTPRYLIKTRGQQVTLSCSPISGHRSVSWYQQTPGQGLQFLFEYFSETQRNKGNFPGRFSGRQFSNSRSEMNVSTLELGDSALYLCASSPRDWDTGELFFGEGSRLTVL.

This chain links TRBV28 with TRBJ2-7; 10 bases agree with TRBD2. This CDR3 contains 16 residues. V lost 5 bases, J lost 3 bases, and 10 bases stayed unmatched. CDR1 is MDHEN and CDR2 is SYDVKM in the germline V gene. CDR3 loop: CASSGRTSGTLYEQYF. CDR3 nucleotide sequence: TGTGCCAGCAGTGGCAGGACTAGCGGAACCCTCTACGAGCAGTACTTC. The variable domain in full, completed from reference TRBV28 and TRBJ2-7, reads DVKVTQSSRYLVKRTGEKVFLECVQDMDHENMFWYRQDPGLGLRLIYFSYDVKMKEKGDIPEGYSVSREKKERFSLILESASTNQTSMYLCASSGRTSGTLYEQYFGPGTRLTVT.

The rearrangement links TRBV28 to TRBJ2-1, with 11 bases fitting TRBD2. This CDR3 comprises 16 residues. V lost 4 bases to trimming and J lost 5 bases; unmatched junction nucleotides: 7. Germline assignment: CDR1 MDHEN and CDR2 SYDVKM. For the CDR3, the DNA is TGTGCCAGCAGTTATCCGGTAGCGGGAGGGCACAATGAGCAGTTCTTC. Protein: CASSYPVAGGHNEQFF.

This clone came up once. The rearrangement links TRBV9 to TRBJ1-3; D is uncertain. This CDR3 is 15 amino acids long. Germline values: CDR1 SGDLS, CDR2 YYNGEE. V was pared by 0 bases and J by 0 bases, with 7 bases between. The CDR3 nucleotides are TGTGCCAGCAGCGTAGTCGGGTCCTCTGGAAACACCATATATTTT. Translating gives CASSVVGSSGNTIYF. The entire variable domain, with the rest obtained from reference TRBV9 and TRBJ1-3, is as follows: DSGVTQTPKHLITATGQRVTLRCSPRSGDLSVYWYQQSLDQGLQFLIQYYNGEERAKGNILERFSAQQFPDLHSELNLSSLELGDSALYFCASSVVGSSGNTIYFGEGSWLTVV.

CDR3 DNA sequence: TGTGCCAGCAGCGACTATTATGTTGGGACACCCACCTACGAGCAGTACTTC. Translated: CASSDYYVGTPTYEQYF. The chain recombines TRBV5-6 with TRBJ2-7; tentatively, D is TRBD1 (6 bases). The CDR3 runs 17 residues. Trimming cost V 4 bases and J 2 bases, with 22 bases left between them. Germline V CDR1 and CDR2: SGHDT, YYEEEE.

The V gene is TRBV10-3, the J gene TRBJ2-3; D uncertain. Germline values: CDR1 ENHRY, CDR2 SYGVKD. The CDR3 sequence is 14 residues long. Trimming shortened V by 0 bases and J by 0 bases, and 4 bases separated the two germline ends. The CDR3 spells CAISESTSTDTQYF. In DNA form, the CDR3 reads TGTGCCATCAGTGAGTCTACTAGCACAGATACGCAGTATTTT.

This chain uses TRBV7-6 with TRBJ1-2; 7 bases agree with TRBD1. V lost 6 bases to trimming and J lost 3 bases; unmatched junction nucleotides: 10. Germline CDR1 SGHVS, CDR2 FNYEAQ. This CDR3 has 15 amino acids. The CDR3 is CASSLRSGTDYGYTF. The CDR3 nucleotides read TGTGCCAGCAGTCTTCGATCCGGGACAGACTATGGCTACACCTTC.

The gene calls are TRBV9 and TRBJ2-1; D uncertain. The CDR3 is 14 amino acids. V was trimmed by 0 bases and J by 2 bases, leaving 6 bases between them. Germline values: CDR1 SGDLS, CDR2 YYNGEE. This CDR3 reads CASSVGSTYNEQFF. Written as DNA, the CDR3 is TGTGCCAGCAGCGTAGGTAGCACCTACAATGAGCAGTTCTTC.

The rearrangement uses TRBV7-2 and TRBJ2-2; 8 bases align to TRBD1. The CDR3 covers 16 residues. J was trimmed by 4 bases and V by 5 bases; bases with no gene match: 9. The germline gives CDR1 SGHTA, CDR2 FQGNSA. The CDR3 spells CASSPSGTGLTGELFF. CDR3 sequence (DNA): TGTGCCAGCAGCCCTAGTGGGACAGGACTCACCGGGGAGCTGTTTTTT. Drawing the rest from reference TRBV7-2 and TRBJ2-2, the complete variable domain is GAGVSQSPSNKVTEKGKDVELRCDPISGHTALYWYRQSLGQGLEFLIYFQGNSAPDKSGLPSDRFSAERTGGSVSTLTIQRTQQEDSAVYLCASSPSGTGLTGELFFGEGSRLTVL.

The chain uses TRBV15 and TRBJ2-7; no definite D call. The CDR3 runs to 13 residues. Germline-derived CDR1 and CDR2 are LNHNV and YYDKDF (reference sequence). Trimming pared 0 bases from V and 6 bases from J, leaving 9 bases between. This CDR3 reads CATSREWAIEQYF. The CDR3, as DNA: TGTGCCACCAGCAGAGAATGGGCGATCGAGCAGTACTTC.

The rearrangement uses TRBV18 and TRBJ1-1; D is uncertain. Germline V lookup: CDR1 KGHSH, CDR2 LQKENI. The CDR3 extends over 13 amino acids. Trimming left V 6 bases short and J 1 base short, with 9 bases between. The CDR3: CASSNSRNTEAFF. CDR3 nucleotide sequence: TGTGCCAGCTCGAACAGCCGGAACACTGAAGCTTTCTTT.

This chain links TRBV5-4 with TRBJ1-6; 11 nucleotides agree with TRBD1. The CDR3 extends over 15 amino acids. Germline CDR1 is SGHNT and CDR2 is YYREEE (reference sequence). J gave up 7 bases and V 4 bases, and 4 bases lay outside the gene matches. This chain's CDR3 is CASSTRDRGNSPLHF. As DNA, the CDR3 is TGTGCCAGCAGCACCCGGGACAGGGGGAATTCACCCCTCCACTTT.

This chain joins TRBV18 and TRBJ1-3; the match to TRBD1 covers 8 bases. Germline V CDR1 and CDR2: KGHSH, LQKENI. The CDR3 is made up of 16 amino acids. The V and J ends lost 3 bases and 0 bases, in that order; junction bases with no gene match: 4. The CDR3 region has the DNA TGTGCCAGCTCACCTTCGGGGACAGGCTCTGGAAACACCATATATTTT. Translation: CASSPSGTGSGNTIYF.